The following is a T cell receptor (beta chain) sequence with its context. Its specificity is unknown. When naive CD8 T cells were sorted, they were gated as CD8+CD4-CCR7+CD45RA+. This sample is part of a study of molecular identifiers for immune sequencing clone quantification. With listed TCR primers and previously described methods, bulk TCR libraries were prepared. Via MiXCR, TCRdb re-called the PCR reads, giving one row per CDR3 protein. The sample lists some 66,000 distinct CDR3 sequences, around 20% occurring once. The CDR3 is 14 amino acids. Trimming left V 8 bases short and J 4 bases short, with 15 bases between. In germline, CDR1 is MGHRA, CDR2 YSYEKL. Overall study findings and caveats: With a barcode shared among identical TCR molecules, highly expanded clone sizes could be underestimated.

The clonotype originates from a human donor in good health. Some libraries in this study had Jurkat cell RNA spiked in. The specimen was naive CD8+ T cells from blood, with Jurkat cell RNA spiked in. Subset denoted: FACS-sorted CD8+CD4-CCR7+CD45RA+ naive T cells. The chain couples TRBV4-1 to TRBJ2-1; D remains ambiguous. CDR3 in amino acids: CASAREKNYNEQFF. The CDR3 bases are TGCGCCAGCGCTCGCGAAAAGAATTACAATGAGCAGTTCTTC.